The present T cell receptor (beta chain) was sequenced within a study of T cell changes during pregnancy in multiple sclerosis. Assay used: immunoSEQ multiplex PCR; TCRdb lists only in-frame clones, some missing. The repertoire holds about 93,000 clones, with about nine tenths as singletons. The germline CDR1 and CDR2 sequences are LNHDA and SQIVND (reference sequence). The CDR3 contains 14 residues. Trimming removed 2 bases from V and 11 bases from J; junction bases left unmatched: 11. This TCR was recovered from a female donor in good health, enrolled as a control in a pregnancy study. The chain couples TRBV19 to TRBJ1-2, with 7 bases lining up with TRBD1. This specimen was peripheral blood, taken after pregnancy. The DNA of the CDR3 is TGTGCCAGTAGTATAACCCCAGGGGGAGTTGGATACACCTTC. It specifies CASSITPGGVGYTF.